The clone carrying this T cell receptor beta chain was recorded at least ten times. By quantitative 5'-RACE with molecular barcodes, the TCR beta libraries were made. TCRdb processed the 5' RACE reads anew with MiXCR; each CDR3 protein has one entry. The data hold about 320,000 distinct CDR3 sequences, with 11% observed a single time. The sample originates from a study of CD8 T cells in ankylosing spondylitis. The V end was cut by 5 bases, the J end by 3 bases, with 10 bases between. The CDR3 length is 13 residues. Per germline, CDR1 SGHVS and CDR2 FNYEAQ. The J gene is TRBJ1-2, the V gene TRBV7-6; the D is unclear. Sequencing was done on a sample of blood, either unsorted or a sorted T cell fraction (not recorded which). The TCR sequence derives from a female donor with ankylosing spondylitis or in good health (not recorded which). For the CDR3, the DNA is TGTGCCAGCAGCCCTACCAAGGACTATGGCTACACCTTC. Amino acids: CASSPTKDYGYTF.